The TCR beta chain under discussion was sequenced for a study of T cells in Graves' hyperthyroidism and ophthalmopathy. CDR1 is MDHEN and CDR2 is SYDVKM in the germline V gene. V dropped 5 bases and J dropped 0 bases, with 11 bases sitting between them. The CDR3 spans 15 residues. What was amplified from RNA transcripts were TCR beta CDR3 regions. HTBI primers were used for first-round RT-PCR of the TCR CDR3. TCRdb recomputed calls from the multiplex PCR reads with MiXCR, one row per CDR3 protein. Among about 360,000 distinct CDR3 sequences listed, 15% to 19% were seen once. Many counts were recorded for this clonotype.

The V gene is TRBV28, the J gene TRBJ1-5, with TRBD1 as a possible D gene (5 bases). The TCR sequence derives from a woman younger than 35 with Graves' hyperthyroidism that later progressed to Graves' ophthalmopathy. Sequencing was performed on blood. This CDR3 reads CASSPRGVSNQPQHF. CDR3 coding DNA: TGTGCCAGCAGTCCCAGAGGGGTTAGCAATCAGCCCCAGCATTTT.